A single T cell receptor (beta chain) is shown here with its context. The CDR3 contains 18 residues. Trimming removed 2 bases at V and 0 bases at J, with 20 bases between. Germline CDR1 and CDR2: SGHDT and YYEEEE. The entry originates in a study of blood T cell repertoires in COVID-19. In the study overall: Samples came from the United States, Italy and Spain, spanning acute and convalescent COVID-19.

Original handling: How many nucleated cells were present was estimated from reference gene primer amplification. Repertoires were generated with immunoSEQ multiplex PCR, while TCRdb's copy carries only in-frame clones and drops some. Clonal size and the V and J genes are those of that table, whereas D and trimming came from the DNA. Counted here are approximately 150,000 clones, over 85% occurring once; the ten biggest clones make up 15% to 20%. The specimen sequenced was peripheral blood. The chain carries TRBV5-6 and TRBJ2-5; weak D call: TRBD1 (6 bases). The receptor's source is a man aged 60-69 years with active or convalescent COVID-19. CDR3 sequence: CASSFGQARGSDQETQYF. The CDR3 DNA sequence: TGTGCCAGCAGCTTTGGGCAGGCCAGGGGTTCGGACCAAGAGACCCAGTACTTC.